Sequencing of this T cell receptor beta chain was carried out in a study of response to subunit inactivated influenza vaccine (dated by TCRdb to between 2018 and 2020). For the study in its entirety: To follow how T cells responded to a trivalent subunit inactivated influenza vaccine, the researchers relied on deep quantitative profiling of the T cell receptor repertoire. The full study reports these points: According to the authors, only a limited number of new T cells may be recruited by each seasonal influenza vaccination.

Note on this clonotype: Which antigen it targets is not known. No qualities accompany the bases; no much larger clone lies one base away.

V is pruned by 1 base and J by 5 bases, leaving 4 bases of the junction without a gene match. Reading the germline V gene (reference sequence) gives CDR1 DFQATT and CDR2 SNEGSKA. The CDR3 sequence holds 13 residues, the cysteine and phenylalanine included. The only DNA kept is the CDR3, 39 bases in frame from the first base. The library was obtained by RT-PCR. TCRdb shows the sequencer as Illumina HiSeq 2500. Using fastp trimming at Q25 and MiXCR clonotype assembly, TCRdb reanalyzed the public sequencing data and kept in-frame beta chains. Each record represents a unique CDR3 protein, reported with the most common genes and DNA among its rows. The sample yields under 550,000 distinct CDR3 sequences; 6% to 9% were counted once. The ten largest clones capture over 10% of the sample.

The sequenced sample was PBMCs from blood, obtained 23 months after vaccination. This clonotype originated in a man between 50 and 69 years old who received an inactivated influenza vaccine. Donor details come from another sample of the same person, matched by shared clones. The rearrangement combines TRBV20-1 with TRBJ2-7; 8 of the junction bases match TRBD2. The DNA is TGCAGTGCTAGAGGCGGGAGGTCCCACGAGCAGTACTTC. Its protein reads: CSARGGRSHEQYF.